These 30 T cell receptor beta chains came from one sample sequenced in a study of T-cell reconstitution after alpha-beta-depleted transplantation in children. The TCRbeta library was prepared with unique molecular identifiers. TCRdb passed the PCR reads through MiXCR, listing each CDR3 protein once. The data show about 830,000 distinct CDR3 sequences, approximately 15% seen once. Sample: PBMCs, mostly from graft donor cells, taken 360 days after TCRalphabeta/CD19-depleted stem cell transplant. The source of these receptors is a male patient between 5 and 17 years old who had a stem cell transplant for acute lymphoblastic leukemia, so the T cells may come from the graft donor.

The V and J genes are TRBV5-1 and TRBJ1-2; 9 nucleotides match TRBD1. Germline values: CDR1 SGHRS, CDR2 YFSETQ. CDR3 length: 17 residues. The V and J ends lost 5 bases and 2 bases, in that order; junction bases with no gene match: 13. The CDR3 region is CASSFAPGQGTNYGYTF. The CDR3 nucleotides read TGCGCCAGCAGTTTCGCCCCGGGACAGGGAACAAACTATGGCTACACCTTC.

The genes are TRBV29-1 and TRBJ2-5; 9 bases are a match to TRBD1. The V gene's germline CDR1 is SQVTM and CDR2 ANQGSEA. J was trimmed by 6 bases and V by 6 bases; bases with no gene match: 8. CDR3 size: 13 residues. The CDR3 DNA is TGCAGCGTAGACAGGGGGTGGCAACAGACCCAGTACTTC. Its translation: CSVDRGWQQTQYF. The variable domain in full, completed from reference TRBV29-1 and TRBJ2-5, reads SAVISQKPSRDICQRGTSLTIQCQVDSQVTMMFWYRQQPGQSLTLIATANQGSEATYESGFVIDKFPISRPNLTFSTLTVSNMSPEDSSIYLCSVDRGWQQTQYFGPGTRLLVL.

The chain links TRBV12-3 or TRBV12-4 to TRBJ2-1; 10 bases agree with TRBD1. CDR3 length equals 15 residues. The J segment lost 8 bases and the V segment lost 4 bases, leaving 8 bases of the junction unmatched. The CDR3 loop reads CASSSGQGVYDEQFF. In DNA, the CDR3 is TGTGCCAGCAGTTCCGGACAGGGGGTCTATGATGAGCAGTTCTTC.

This clonotype was detected only a few times. The chain links TRBV5-1 to TRBJ2-2; D uncertain. Germline V gives CDR1 SGHRS, CDR2 YFSETQ. With 0 bases removed from V and 4 bases from J, the gap between germline ends came to 10 bases. CDR3 length equals 15 residues. DNA of the CDR3: TGCGCCAGCAGCTTGGCCCCGCGGTCCACCGGGGAGCTGTTTTTT. It codes for CASSLAPRSTGELFF.

Only a few counts were recorded for this clonotype. The chain joins TRBV20-1 to TRBJ2-1, with 13 nucleotides matching TRBD2. The CDR3 is made up of 15 amino acids. Germline lookup yields CDR1 DFQATT and CDR2 SNEGSKA (reference sequence). J was trimmed by 5 bases and V by 5 bases; bases with no gene match: 6. The CDR3 here is CSADTSGRANNEQFF. CDR3 bases: TGCAGTGCTGACACTAGCGGGAGGGCCAACAATGAGCAGTTCTTC.

This clonotype was found many times. The chain employs TRBV29-1 and TRBJ1-3; D is perhaps TRBD1 (5 bases). The length of the CDR3 is 13 residues. CDR1 and CDR2 (germline): SQVTM, ANQGSEA. Trimming removed 5 bases from V and 4 bases from J, with 12 bases in between. In DNA, the CDR3 is TGCAGCGTTCTTAAGGGGAACGGAAACACCATATATTTT. This gives the protein CSVLKGNGNTIYF.

This clonotype was detected many times. The chain links TRBV20-1 to TRBJ2-3; 10 bases fit TRBD2. Germline values: CDR1 DFQATT, CDR2 SNEGSKA (reference sequence). This CDR3 spans 16 amino acids. Germline trimming cut 5 bases from V and 5 bases from J; bases unmatched to any gene: 13. As DNA, the CDR3 is TGCAGTGCTCACCGCCCTAGCGGGAGCAGGGTAGATACGCAGTATTTT. This codes for CSAHRPSGSRVDTQYF.

V is TRBV5-1 and J is TRBJ2-6; tentatively, D is TRBD1 or TRBD2 (5 bases each). There are 17 residues in the CDR3. Germline values: CDR1 SGHRS, CDR2 YFSETQ. The germline V and J ends were trimmed by 4 bases and 1 base, with 15 bases remaining between them. CDR3 bases: TGCGCCAGCAGCCCGTTGGGGGTCAGTTCTGGGGCCAACGTCCTGACTTTC. It encodes CASSPLGVSSGANVLTF.

This clonotype was counted between two and nine times. The chain is built from TRBV30 and TRBJ2-7, with D perhaps matching TRBD1 or TRBD2 (5 bases each). CDR1 is GTSNPN and CDR2 is SVGIG in the germline V gene (reference sequence). The CDR3 runs to 15 residues. The V end was cut by 5 bases, the J end by 1 base, with 18 bases between. This CDR3 reads CAWDRRAGTSYEQYF. The CDR3 DNA is TGTGCCTGGGACAGACGGGCAGGGACGTCCTACGAGCAGTACTTC.

This clonotype was counted many times. The chain couples TRBV7-2 to TRBJ2-1, with 7 bases aligning to TRBD2. The CDR3 has 15 residues. V lost 8 bases and J lost 6; bases outside the gene matches: 13. Germline V CDR1 and CDR2: SGHTA, FQGNSA. CDR3 bases: TGTGCCAGCCCGAGGGGACTACTGTCTTTCAATGAGCAGTTCTTC. Its protein is CASPRGLLSFNEQFF.

Details on this clonotype: Relative to the germline gene, one junction end is altered; a read error may explain this. V and J are TRBV13 and TRBJ1-3; possibly TRBD1 for D (5 bases). The germline gives CDR1 PRHDT, CDR2 FYEKMQ (reference sequence). This CDR3 region has 12 residues. CDR3 in DNA: TGTGCCAGCAGCTTAGGGGGGACCTTCAGGGATTTT. Protein: CASSLGGTFRDF.

The table lists this clonotype with a few counts. J is TRBJ2-5 and V is TRBV12-3 or TRBV12-4; possible D gene TRBD2, 5 bases. With 2 bases removed from V and 3 bases from J, the gap between germline ends came to 16 bases. This CDR3 contains 16 residues. The CDR3 loop is CASSLSFGVSKETQYF. CDR3 DNA: TGTGCCAGCAGTTTAAGTTTCGGGGTGTCTAAAGAGACCCAGTACTTC.

This chain links TRBV27 with TRBJ2-7, with 13 bases lining up with TRBD2. The CDR3 is 15 amino acids. Trimming removed 8 bases from V and 3 bases from J; junction bases left unmatched: 7. Germline V CDR1 and CDR2: MNHEY, SMNVEV (reference sequence). The DNA for the CDR3 is TGTGCCAGCGGGACTAGCGGGATCGGGCTCTACGAGCAGTACTTC. Encoded protein: CASGTSGIGLYEQYF.

In this sample, this clonotype turned up many times. The rearrangement links TRBV4-1 to TRBJ2-7, with D unclear. The CDR3 extends over 14 amino acids. Germline V gene sequence: CDR1 MGHRA, CDR2 YSYEKL. V lost 1 base, J lost 5 bases, and 12 bases lay in between. The CDR3 loop reads CASSQVGVGNEQYF. The CDR3 DNA reads as TGCGCCAGCAGCCAAGTAGGTGTGGGCAACGAGCAGTACTTC.

This clonotype came up a few times. The V gene is TRBV12-3 or TRBV12-4, the J gene TRBJ2-7; TRBD2 matches 8 bases. The ends lost 2 bases at V and 0 bases at J; junction bases unmatched: 9. This CDR3 is 17 amino acids long. The CDR3 here is CASSLQGREDSSYEQYF. CDR3 nucleotide sequence: TGTGCCAGCAGTTTACAAGGGCGGGAGGATAGCTCCTACGAGCAGTACTTC.

This clonotype was found a few times. This rearrangement joins TRBV7-3 to TRBJ2-7; the D gene is possibly TRBD1 (6 bases). Looked up from germline, CDR1 is SGHTA and CDR2 is FQGTGA. V was cut by 8 bases and J by 2 bases, with 13 bases left in between. This CDR3 region has 13 residues. In DNA, the CDR3 is TGTGCCAGCCGACGGACAGACGCCTACGAGCAGTACTTC. It is translated as CASRRTDAYEQYF.

This chain connects TRBV7-6 to TRBJ2-1; possibly TRBD1 for D (5 bases). CDR3 size: 12 residues. CDR1 SGHVS and CDR2 FNYEAQ come from the germline V gene. V gave up 5 bases and J gave up 9 bases, with 11 bases separating them. Written as DNA, the CDR3 is TGTGCCAGCAGCAGAGAAGGGGTTGAGCAGTTCTTC. This codes for CASSREGVEQFF.

The chain combines TRBV12-3 or TRBV12-4 with TRBJ2-1, with D unclear. The V gene lost 2 bases and the J gene lost 12 bases, with 14 bases spanning the gap. This CDR3 is built from 13 residues. The CDR3 loop is CASSLTVADGQFF. CDR3 bases: TGTGCCAGCAGTTTAACGGTGGCGGATGGGCAGTTCTTC.

The rearrangement links TRBV5-1 to TRBJ2-7; TRBD1 aligns across 8 bases. Looked up from germline, CDR1 is SGHRS and CDR2 is YFSETQ. J lost 2 bases, V lost 2 bases, and 6 bases had no gene match. This CDR3 is built from 15 residues. This CDR3 reads CASSLGGQGPYEQYF. CDR3 nucleotides: TGCGCCAGCAGCTTAGGCGGACAGGGACCCTACGAGCAGTACTTC.

The V gene is TRBV7-8, the J gene TRBJ2-4; 8 bases align to TRBD1. Per germline, CDR1 SGHVS and CDR2 FQNEAQ. The CDR3 spans 16 residues. V shed 5 bases, J shed 2 bases, and the junction held 8 bases outside the gene matches. CDR3 loop: CASSPLRTGTKNIQYF. The CDR3 nucleotides read TGTGCCAGCAGCCCGTTAAGGACAGGGACCAAAAACATTCAGTACTTC.

The J gene is TRBJ2-7, the V gene TRBV7-6, with 12 bases fitting TRBD2. The germline CDR1 and CDR2 sequences are SGHVS and FNYEAQ. V lost 6 bases and J lost 4; bases outside the gene matches: 10. CDR3 length: 16 amino acids. The CDR3 loop is CASSLVGGTSGYEQYF. The CDR3 coding sequence is TGTGCCAGCAGTCTGGTGGGCGGGACTAGCGGGTACGAGCAGTACTTC.

V and J are TRBV5-1 and TRBJ2-7; D is undetermined. Per germline, CDR1 SGHRS and CDR2 YFSETQ. The V end lost 3 bases, the J end lost 2 bases, and 9 bases lay between the germline ends. The CDR3 totals 13 residues. CDR3 nucleotide sequence: TGCGCCAGCAGCTGGACCCCTACCTACGAGCAGTACTTC. Translated: CASSWTPTYEQYF.

This chain uses TRBV10-3 with TRBJ1-1; weak D call: TRBD1 (5 bases). The CDR3 contains 14 residues. V dropped 2 bases and J dropped 0 bases, with 7 bases sitting between them. The germline CDR1 and CDR2 sequences are ENHRY and SYGVKD. CDR3 amino acids: CAISETTVNTEAFF. The DNA of the CDR3 is TGTGCCATCAGTGAGACGACAGTGAACACTGAAGCTTTCTTT.

The V call is TRBV9, the J call TRBJ2-1, with 12 bases identical to TRBD2. The CDR3 is made up of 16 amino acids. V was pared by 4 bases and J by 4 bases, with 6 bases of the junction left unmatched. The germline V gene encodes CDR1 SGDLS and CDR2 YYNGEE. The CDR3: CASSFRTSGVYNEQFF. The DNA for the CDR3 is TGTGCCAGCAGCTTCCGGACTAGCGGGGTGTACAATGAGCAGTTCTTC.

This clonotype was found a few times. This CDR3 reads CASSGGRTGGTDTQYF. In DNA, the CDR3 is TGTGCCAGCAGCGGCGGTCGGACAGGGGGGACAGATACGCAGTATTTT. The V call is TRBV7-9, the J call TRBJ2-3; 10 bases are shared with TRBD1. The CDR3 runs to 16 residues. Unmatched junction bases numbered 8, after V lost 5 bases and J lost 3 bases. Germline V gives CDR1 SEHNR, CDR2 FQNEAQ (reference sequence).

The CDR3, as DNA: TGCAGTGCTAGAGTAGGGACAGAAGACTACAATGAGCAGTTCTTC. Translation: CSARVGTEDYNEQFF. The rearrangement links TRBV20-1 to TRBJ2-1; TRBD1 matches at 7 bases. This CDR3 spans 15 amino acids. The ends lost 1 base at V and 3 bases at J; junction bases unmatched: 6. Germline V gene sequence: CDR1 DFQATT, CDR2 SNEGSKA (reference sequence).

The chain couples TRBV20-1 to TRBJ2-7; TRBD1 agrees at 8 bases. J gave up 3 bases and V 0 bases, and 7 bases lay outside the gene matches. This CDR3 region has 15 residues. Germline values: CDR1 DFQATT, CDR2 SNEGSKA (reference sequence). The CDR3 region has the DNA TGCAGTGCTAGAGATCGAGGACAGGGATTCTACGAGCAGTACTTC. Amino acid sequence: CSARDRGQGFYEQYF.

This clonotype has a handful of counts. The rearrangement uses TRBV18 and TRBJ2-1, with 15 bases identical to TRBD2. V was pared by 2 bases and J by 9 bases, with 8 bases of the junction left unmatched. The germline CDR1 and CDR2 sequences are KGHSH and LQKENI. The CDR3 spans 17 residues. Here the CDR3 DNA reads TGTGCCAGCTCACCATCGTCCGGGACTAGCGGGAGGACTGAGCAGTTCTTC. This encodes CASSPSSGTSGRTEQFF.

This chain links TRBV7-3 with TRBJ1-5; no reliable D call. The CDR3 loop spans 16 amino acids. Germline V CDR1 and CDR2: SGHTA, FQGTGA. The germline V and J ends were trimmed by 1 base and 3 bases, with 13 bases remaining between them. The CDR3 bases are TGTGCCAGCAGCTTAATCGGAGGGCAGTTCAATCAGCCCCAGCATTTT. It translates to CASSLIGGQFNQPQHF.

This clonotype was seen a single time. V is TRBV7-9 and J is TRBJ2-7, with 7 bases identical to TRBD1. The CDR3 runs to 17 residues. The junction had 15 bases not matched to a gene; V was cut back by 4 bases and J by 3 bases. The V gene's germline CDR1 is SEHNR and CDR2 FQNEAQ (reference sequence). The CDR3: CASSSYLGQPVSYEQYF. The CDR3, as DNA: TGTGCCAGCAGCTCATACCTGGGACAGCCCGTGAGCTACGAGCAGTACTTC.